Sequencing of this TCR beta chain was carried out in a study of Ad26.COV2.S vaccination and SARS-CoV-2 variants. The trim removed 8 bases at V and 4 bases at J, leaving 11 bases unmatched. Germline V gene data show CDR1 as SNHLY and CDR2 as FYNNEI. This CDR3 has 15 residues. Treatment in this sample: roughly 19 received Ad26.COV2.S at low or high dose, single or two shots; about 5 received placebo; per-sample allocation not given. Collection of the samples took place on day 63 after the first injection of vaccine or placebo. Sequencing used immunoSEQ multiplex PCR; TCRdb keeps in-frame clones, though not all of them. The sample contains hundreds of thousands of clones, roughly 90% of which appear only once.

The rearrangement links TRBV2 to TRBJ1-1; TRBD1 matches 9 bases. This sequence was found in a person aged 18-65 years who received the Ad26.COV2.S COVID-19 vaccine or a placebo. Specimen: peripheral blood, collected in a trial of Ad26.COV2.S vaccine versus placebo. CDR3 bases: TGTGCCAGCCACGGGGACAGGGCGGTGAGCACTGAAGCTTTCTTT. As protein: CASHGDRAVSTEAFF.